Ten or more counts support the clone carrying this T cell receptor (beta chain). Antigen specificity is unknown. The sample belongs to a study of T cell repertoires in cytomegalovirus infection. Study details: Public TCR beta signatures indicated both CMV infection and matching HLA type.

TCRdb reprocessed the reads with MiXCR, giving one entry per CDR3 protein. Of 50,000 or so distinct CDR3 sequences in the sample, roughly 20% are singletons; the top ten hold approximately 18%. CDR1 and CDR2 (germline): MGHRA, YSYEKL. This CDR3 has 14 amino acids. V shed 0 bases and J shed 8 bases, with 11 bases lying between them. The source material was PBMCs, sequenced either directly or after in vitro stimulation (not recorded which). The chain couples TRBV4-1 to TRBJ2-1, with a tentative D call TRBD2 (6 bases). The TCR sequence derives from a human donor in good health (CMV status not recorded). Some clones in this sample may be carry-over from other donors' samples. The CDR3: CASSQDGLRDEQFF. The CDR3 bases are TGCGCCAGCAGCCAAGATGGACTAAGGGATGAGCAGTTCTTC.